A single sample is the source of the 9 T cell receptor beta chains below, sequenced in a study of blood T cell repertoires in COVID-19. Profiling relied on immunoSEQ multiplex PCR, and the TCRdb table lists in-frame clones only, not all of them. The sample lists about 83,000 clones; around 90% were seen once. Sequencing was carried out using peripheral blood. The receptor source for this set is a woman aged 45-59 years with active or convalescent COVID-19.

The rearrangement joins TRBV30 to TRBJ1-1; D remains unclear. Germline CDR1 reads GTSNPN; CDR2 reads SVGIG (reference sequence). Trimming removed 3 bases at V and 1 base at J, with 9 bases between. This CDR3 is built from 13 residues. The CDR3 bases are TGTGCCTGGAGGCTTACAGCGAACACTGAAGCTTTCTTT. Protein product: CAWRLTANTEAFF. The variable domain in full, completed from reference TRBV30 and TRBJ1-1, reads SQTIHQWPATLVQPVGSPLSLECTVEGTSNPNLYWYRQAAGRGLQLLFYSVGIGQISSEVPQNLSASRPQDRQFILSSKKLLLSDSGFYLCAWRLTANTEAFFGQGTRLTVV.

The chain combines TRBV18 with TRBJ2-1; D ambiguous. V was shortened by 2 bases and J by 5 bases, with 13 bases between the two germline ends. The length of the CDR3 is 15 residues. Germline CDR1 reads KGHSH; CDR2 reads LQKENI. The CDR3 region has the DNA TGTGCCAGCTCACCAAGTCGGCAGGCCCACAATGAGCAGTTCTTC. Its protein product is CASSPSRQAHNEQFF.

V usage is TRBV7-2 and J usage is TRBJ2-7, with D maybe TRBD2 (6 bases). Between the trimmed V and J ends, which lost 0 bases and 2 bases, there was a span of 14 bases. The germline V gene has CDR1 SGHTA and CDR2 FQGNSA. The CDR3 loop spans 16 amino acids. Here the CDR3 reads CASSLASGGGAYEQYF. CDR3 DNA: TGTGCCAGCAGCTTAGCCTCCGGCGGCGGGGCCTACGAGCAGTACTTC.

CDR3 nucleotide sequence: TGTGCCAGCAGTTTAACGGGTCAAGAGGCTTTCTTT. Its protein product is CASSLTGQEAFF. The V gene is TRBV12-3 or TRBV12-4, the J gene TRBJ1-1, with D uncertain. The CDR3 runs 12 residues. Trimming stripped 2 bases from V and 11 bases from J, with 12 bases between.

The chain links TRBV4-3 to TRBJ1-2; no clear D gene. The V gene's germline CDR1 is LGHNA and CDR2 YSLEER. The CDR3 is made up of 14 amino acids. Trimming removed 1 base at V and 3 bases at J, with 9 bases between. The DNA of the CDR3 is TGCGCCAGCAGCCAAGCGCCGGGTGACTATGGCTACACCTTC. The encoded protein is CASSQAPGDYGYTF.

This rearrangement joins TRBV7-2 to TRBJ1-4; weak D call: TRBD1 (6 bases). The V gene's germline CDR1 is SGHTA and CDR2 FQGNSA. V shed 6 bases and J shed 2 bases, with 10 bases lying between them. This CDR3 region has 14 residues. The CDR3 bases are TGTGCCAGCAGACCCACAGGGACTAATGAAAAACTGTTTTTT. It translates to CASRPTGTNEKLFF. The full variable domain, rest sourced from reference TRBV7-2 and TRBJ1-4, is GAGVSQSPSNKVTEKGKDVELRCDPISGHTALYWYRQSLGQGLEFLIYFQGNSAPDKSGLPSDRFSAERTGGSVSTLTIQRTQQEDSAVYLCASRPTGTNEKLFFGSGTQLSVL.

This chain uses TRBV9 with TRBJ1-2, with D uncertain. The germline gives CDR1 SGDLS, CDR2 YYNGEE. V was trimmed by 4 bases and J by 2 bases, leaving 15 bases between them. This CDR3 contains 15 residues. This CDR3 reads CASSPSSGSNYGYTF. In nucleotides, the CDR3 is TGTGCCAGCAGCCCATCTAGCGGCTCGAACTATGGCTACACCTTC.

The rearrangement joins TRBV4-1 to TRBJ1-5, with unresolved D. This CDR3 is 16 amino acids long. V lost 0 bases to trimming and J lost 4 bases, with 13 bases between them. Germline V gives CDR1 MGHRA, CDR2 YSYEKL. The CDR3 loop reads CASSQEAEGMNQPQHF. Written as DNA, the CDR3 is TGCGCCAGCAGCCAAGAGGCGGAGGGTATGAATCAGCCCCAGCATTTT.

V gene TRBV3-1 (or the pseudogene TRBV3-2) combines with J gene TRBJ2-3; 8 bases agree with TRBD2. The V gene end was trimmed by 1 base and the J gene end by 10 bases; junction bases not matched to a gene: 19. Looked up from germline, CDR1 is LGHDT and CDR2 is YNNKEL (reference sequence). The CDR3 length is 18 residues. CDR3 residues: CASSQGSTGTRNQRAQYF. The DNA for the CDR3 is TGTGCCAGCAGCCAAGGATCCACCGGGACTAGGAATCAACGCGCGCAGTATTTT.